The 21 T cell receptor beta chains given below trace back to one sample, sequenced in a study of blood T cell repertoires in COVID-19. Generated by immunoSEQ multiplex PCR, the TCRdb table keeps only in-frame clones and is missing some. The sample holds some 120,000 clones, 88% seen once. Sequencing was performed on peripheral blood. The source of these receptors is a human donor in a cohort sampled during active COVID-19.

This clone was seen a single time. This chain uses TRBV7-2 with TRBJ2-7, with D possibly TRBD2 on 5 matching bases. The CDR3 sequence is 11 residues long. Trimming took off 5 bases at V and 3 bases at J, with 5 bases between the two ends. The germline CDR1 and CDR2 sequences are SGHTA and FQGNSA. The CDR3 reads CASSGSYEQYF. CDR3 nucleotides: TGTGCCAGCAGCGGGAGCTACGAGCAGTACTTC.

This rearrangement joins TRBV9 to TRBJ2-3; D perhaps matches TRBD1 (6 bases). The CDR3 has 17 residues. Trimming left V 4 bases short and J 0 bases short, with 18 bases between. Germline V lookup: CDR1 SGDLS, CDR2 YYNGEE. The CDR3 bases are TGTGCCAGCAGCCATCCTCGGACAGAAGCTAGCACAGATACGCAGTATTTT. It encodes CASSHPRTEASTDTQYF.

The rearrangement joins TRBV7-2 to TRBJ2-2; D is ambiguous. Trimming took 0 bases from V and 0 from J, leaving 8 bases between them. This CDR3 contains 16 residues. Germline loops: CDR1 SGHTA, CDR2 FQGNSA. The chain's CDR3 is CASSLARRTNTGELFF. CDR3 DNA: TGTGCCAGCAGCTTAGCGAGGAGAACGAACACCGGGGAGCTGTTTTTT.

The J gene is TRBJ2-3, the V gene TRBV2; D is perhaps TRBD1 (6 bases). The CDR3 covers 15 residues. Trimming shortened V by 5 bases and J by 6 bases, and 18 bases separated the two germline ends. Germline CDR1 SNHLY, CDR2 FYNNEI. CDR3 nucleotides: TGTGCCAGCAGTTCAGCTGGACAGCCAGGGGATACGCAGTATTTT. Residues: CASSSAGQPGDTQYF.

The chain couples TRBV11-3 to TRBJ2-1, with a possible D match to TRBD2 (6 bases). The V end was cut by 11 bases, the J end by 3 bases, with 23 bases between. CDR1 and CDR2 from the germline V gene are SGHNT and YENEEA. The CDR3 covers 16 residues. The CDR3 here is CAPKTCSGNFYNEQFF. The CDR3 DNA reads as TGTGCCCCCAAGACGTGTAGCGGCAATTTCTACAATGAGCAGTTCTTC.

The genes are TRBV5-1 and TRBJ1-3; 7 bases are a match to TRBD1. J gave up 0 bases and V 1 base, and 10 bases lay outside the gene matches. The CDR3 covers 18 residues. Germline V gene lookup returns CDR1 SGHRS and CDR2 YFSETQ. CDR3 residues: CASSLIRTGTDSGNTIYF. The CDR3 coding sequence is TGCGCCAGCAGCTTGATTCGCACCGGGACAGACTCTGGAAACACCATATATTTT.

The chain has TRBV27 and TRBJ1-3, with 7 bases fitting TRBD1. V was clipped by 5 bases and J by 0 bases; unmatched bases: 16. CDR3 length equals 19 residues. Germline V gene sequence: CDR1 MNHEY, CDR2 SMNVEV (reference sequence). In DNA, the CDR3 is TGTGCCAGCAGTCCAACCCCCCGGGACAGCCTATACTCTGGAAACACCATATATTTT. Translation gives CASSPTPRDSLYSGNTIYF.

This chain uses TRBV19 with TRBJ2-7, with 7 bases lining up with TRBD1. CDR1 and CDR2 (germline): LNHDA, SQIVND (reference sequence). J gave up 4 bases and V 6 bases, and 12 bases lay outside the gene matches. CDR3 length: 15 residues. The CDR3 loop is CASSRGGISEYEQYF. The CDR3 nucleotides are TGTGCCAGTAGCCGAGGGGGCATATCAGAGTACGAGCAGTACTTC.

The chain recombines TRBV28 with TRBJ2-7; 7 bases fit TRBD1. The CDR3 loop spans 18 amino acids. Germline V gene data show CDR1 as MDHEN and CDR2 as SYDVKM. V lost 3 bases, J lost 5 bases, and 19 bases stayed unmatched. CDR3 coding DNA: TGTGCCAGCAGTTTGCCCGTATTGTTGAGGGGGCTGAGGCACGAGCAGTACTTC. Its protein product is CASSLPVLLRGLRHEQYF.

This clone was recorded only once. The V call is TRBV5-4, the J call TRBJ1-4, with D unclear. The CDR3 has 13 residues. The germline CDR1 and CDR2 sequences are SGHNT and YYREEE (reference sequence). V was trimmed by 0 bases and J by 6 bases, leaving 6 bases between them. CDR3 in DNA: TGTGCCAGCAGCTTGGGCCTAGATGAAAAACTGTTTTTT. This codes for CASSLGLDEKLFF.

This clone was seen a handful of times. The rearrangement uses TRBV3-1 (or the pseudogene TRBV3-2) and TRBJ2-7, with 11 bases fitting TRBD2. The CDR3 covers 17 residues. CDR1 is LGHDT, CDR2 YNNKEL, per germline (reference sequence). Unmatched junction bases numbered 5, after V lost 1 base and J lost 0 bases. Here the CDR3 reads CASSQAASGGSSYEQYF. The CDR3 DNA sequence: TGTGCCAGCAGCCAAGCGGCTAGCGGGGGGTCCTCCTACGAGCAGTACTTC.

The genes are TRBV11-2 and TRBJ1-1; no firm D call. The CDR3 consists of 17 residues. Germline V gene lookup returns CDR1 SGHAT and CDR2 FQNNGV. V was cut by 3 bases and J by 2 bases, with 19 bases left in between. The DNA of the CDR3 is TGTGCCAGCAGCTTTCCCCGGGGTGGAGGGTTTAACACTGAAGCTTTCTTT. Amino acid sequence: CASSFPRGGGFNTEAFF.

With regard to this clone: Distinct nucleotide sequences in the sample also encode this CDR3. This sequence joins TRBV28 and TRBJ2-2, with D possibly matching TRBD2 (5 bases). Trimming took 4 bases from V and 8 from J, leaving 8 bases between them. CDR1 and CDR2 (germline): MDHEN, SYDVKM. This CDR3 region has 12 residues. The CDR3 sequence is CASSSRLGELFF. The DNA for the CDR3 is TGTGCCAGCAGTTCAAGACTAGGGGAGCTGTTTTTT.

This chain links TRBV6-5 with TRBJ1-2; 7 nucleotides match TRBD1. This CDR3 comprises 15 residues. The V and J ends lost 6 bases and 8 bases, in that order; junction bases with no gene match: 15. Germline V gives CDR1 MNHEY, CDR2 SVGAGI. As DNA, the CDR3 is TGTGCCAGCAGATCCGCGTGGGACAGAACCCTCGGCTACACCTTC. Protein product: CASRSAWDRTLGYTF.

The chain is built from TRBV29-1 and TRBJ1-2; the D gene is possibly TRBD1 (5 bases). CDR1 is SQVTM, CDR2 ANQGSEA, per germline. Trimming stripped 4 bases from V and 4 bases from J, with 10 bases between. The CDR3 is 12 residues long. CDR3 amino acids: CSVADIPYGYTF. In DNA, the CDR3 is TGCAGCGTTGCGGACATCCCCTATGGCTACACCTTC.

The gene calls are TRBV5-6 and TRBJ1-2; 9 positions match TRBD1. Looked up from germline, CDR1 is SGHDT and CDR2 is YYEEEE. CDR3 length: 14 amino acids. The trim removed 0 bases at V and 11 bases at J, leaving 8 bases unmatched. The CDR3 nucleotides are TGTGCCAGCAGCTTGGTCCCGGGACAGGGCCGGTACACCTTC. This gives the protein CASSLVPGQGRYTF.

The chain is built from TRBV5-1 and TRBJ2-1, with 8 bases aligning to TRBD2. Per germline, CDR1 SGHRS and CDR2 YFSETQ. This CDR3 is 15 amino acids long. Losses at the gene ends were 0 bases for V and 6 bases for J; bases not matched to a gene: 5. The CDR3 bases are TGCGCCAGCAGCTTGGCCGGGACTAGAAGCAATGAGCAGTTCTTC. Amino acids: CASSLAGTRSNEQFF.

The chain uses TRBV7-2 and TRBJ1-5; D may be TRBD1 (5 bases). Per germline, CDR1 SGHTA and CDR2 FQGNSA. The CDR3 has 16 residues. The V and J ends lost 1 base and 5 bases respectively, with 15 bases between them. For the CDR3, the DNA is TGTGCCAGCAGCTTAGGGCCCGGGACGGGGGATCAGCCCCAGCATTTT. This codes for CASSLGPGTGDQPQHF. Full variable domain (outside the CDR3, taken from reference TRBV7-2 and TRBJ1-5): GAGVSQSPSNKVTEKGKDVELRCDPISGHTALYWYRQSLGQGLEFLIYFQGNSAPDKSGLPSDRFSAERTGGSVSTLTIQRTQQEDSAVYLCASSLGPGTGDQPQHFGDGTRLSIL.

The chain carries TRBV6-1 and TRBJ1-2; D may be TRBD1 (5 bases). This CDR3 has 15 residues. Between the trimmed V and J ends, which lost 1 base and 4 bases, there was a span of 13 bases. Germline V gene lookup returns CDR1 MNHNS and CDR2 SASEGT. The CDR3: CASSEGGRSVYGYTF. The CDR3 coding sequence is TGTGCCAGCAGTGAAGGGGGCAGGTCGGTCTATGGCTACACCTTC.

The chain has TRBV5-6 and TRBJ1-2, with D tentatively TRBD1 (5 bases). Germline V CDR1 and CDR2: SGHDT, YYEEEE. The V end lost 4 bases, the J end lost 5 bases, and 12 bases lay between the germline ends. There are 13 residues in the CDR3. CDR3 nucleotide sequence: TGTGCCAGCAGCCGTAGACAGACTTATGGCTACACCTTC. Translated: CASSRRQTYGYTF.

The rearrangement links TRBV6-5 to TRBJ2-1; perhaps TRBD1 as D (6 bases). The germline gives CDR1 MNHEY, CDR2 SVGAGI. V lost 6 bases and J lost 9, with 12 bases in between. This CDR3 is 12 amino acids long. CDR3 sequence reads: CASRRTVSEQFF. The CDR3 DNA sequence: TGTGCCAGCAGACGGACAGTTTCTGAGCAGTTCTTC.